A selection of T cell receptor beta chains follows, all from one sample in a study of blood T cell repertoires in COVID-19. The repertoire was sequenced with immunoSEQ multiplex PCR; TCRdb's copy has only in-frame clones and lacks some. The data hold about 230,000 clones, with just over 85% observed a single time. The sequenced sample consisted of PBMCs or T cells enriched from blood (not recorded which). These receptors originate from a man younger than 35 who had recovered from COVID-19. The CDR3 runs from the conserved cysteine through the conserved F or W. A D gene is named only where the DNA matches it firmly. Expanded clones are given a class, and other clones once, few, many or no size at all.

V gene: TRBV30; D gene: NA; clone size: NA; J gene: TRBJ1-2; CDR3 DNA: TGTGCCTGGAGTGTTCTTAGTTCTGGCTACACCTTC; CDR3 protein: CAWSVLSSGYTF
V gene: TRBV19; D gene: TRBD1; clone size: once; J gene: TRBJ1-1; CDR3 DNA: TGTGCCAGTAGTCTCGGGACAGGGGGCACTGAAGCTTTCTTT; CDR3 protein: CASSLGTGGTEAFF
V gene: TRBV29-1; D gene: TRBD1; clone size: NA; J gene: TRBJ2-5; CDR3 DNA: TGCAGCGTTAAACTGCGGACAGGGGTCGGCGAGACCCAGTACTTC; CDR3 protein: CSVKLRTGVGETQYF
V gene: TRBV6-5; D gene: NA; clone size: NA; J gene: TRBJ1-6; CDR3 DNA: TGTGCCAGCAGTTACTCCCAGGTTCTTAATTCACCCCTCCACTTT; CDR3 protein: CASSYSQVLNSPLHF
V gene: TRBV30; D gene: TRBD1; clone size: NA; J gene: TRBJ1-2; CDR3 DNA: TGTGCCTGGACACTCCGGGACAGGGTATTGTATGGCTACACCTTC; CDR3 protein: CAWTLRDRVLYGYTF
V gene: TRBV4-2; D gene: NA; clone size: NA; J gene: TRBJ2-2; CDR3 DNA: TGTGCCAGCAGCCAAGATCAGGGGTACACCGGGGAGCTGTTTTTT; CDR3 protein: CASSQDQGYTGELFF
V gene: TRBV28; D gene: TRBD1; clone size: NA; J gene: TRBJ1-2; CDR3 DNA: TGTGCCAGCAGTTTAGGGACAGGGGGCGCTAACTATGGCTACACCTTC; CDR3 protein: CASSLGTGGANYGYTF
V gene: TRBV28; D gene: NA; clone size: NA; J gene: TRBJ1-3; CDR3 DNA: TGTGCCAGCCAGAGGCCGGGGGACGGAAACACCATATATTTT; CDR3 protein: CASQRPGDGNTIYF
V gene: TRBV5-1; D gene: NA; clone size: NA; J gene: TRBJ1-1; CDR3 DNA: TGCGCCAGCAGCTTGGGACAGCTCACTGAAGCTTTCTTT; CDR3 protein: CASSLGQLTEAFF
V gene: TRBV11-2; D gene: NA; clone size: NA; J gene: TRBJ2-5; CDR3 DNA: TGTGCCAGCAGCTTAGGCGGGAAAGAGACCCAGTACTTC; CDR3 protein: CASSLGGKETQYF
V gene: TRBV7-9; D gene: TRBD2; clone size: NA; J gene: TRBJ2-3; CDR3 DNA: TGTGCCAGCAGCTTAACTAGCGGGGGGGCAGATACGCAGTATTTT; CDR3 protein: CASSLTSGGADTQYF
V gene: TRBV9; D gene: TRBD2; clone size: NA; J gene: TRBJ2-7; CDR3 DNA: TGTGCCAGCAGCGTAGAATCGGGACTAGCGGGAAGTTTTGACGAGCAGTACTTC; CDR3 protein: CASSVESGLAGSFDEQYF
V gene: TRBV7-9; D gene: NA; clone size: NA; J gene: TRBJ2-5; CDR3 DNA: TGTGCCAGCAGCCGAGACGGGGTTCCCTTCCAAGAGACCCAGTACTTC; CDR3 protein: CASSRDGVPFQETQYF
V gene: TRBV4-1; D gene: TRBD1; clone size: NA; J gene: TRBJ1-2; CDR3 DNA: TGCGCCAGCAGCCAAGATTTCGCCAACAGGGGCTATGGCTACACCTTC; CDR3 protein: CASSQDFANRGYGYTF
V gene: TRBV5-1; D gene: NA; clone size: once; J gene: TRBJ1-6; CDR3 DNA: TGCGCCAGCAGCTTGGGGGGGACTCAGGGTTCACCCCTCCACTTT; CDR3 protein: CASSLGGTQGSPLHF
V gene: TRBV19; D gene: NA; clone size: NA; J gene: TRBJ2-1; CDR3 DNA: TGTGCCAGTAGTATCTATCAATCCTACAATGAGCAGTTCTTC; CDR3 protein: CASSIYQSYNEQFF
V gene: TRBV2; D gene: NA; clone size: once; J gene: TRBJ2-3; CDR3 DNA: TGTGCCAGCAAACTATCAACAGATACGCAGTATTTT; CDR3 protein: CASKLSTDTQYF